The 20 T cell receptor beta chains presented below share a single source sample, sequenced in a study of T cells after yellow fever vaccination. TCRdb re-derived calls from the 5' RACE reads in MiXCR, one entry per CDR3 protein. This table holds fewer than 400,000 distinct CDR3 sequences, about 11% found once. This specimen was CD4+ T cells sorted from PBMCs, taken 45 days after the yellow fever booster vaccination. These receptors originate from a man aged 18 to 30 who received the YFV17D yellow fever vaccine.

J is TRBJ2-5 and V is TRBV10-3; D unresolved. This CDR3 region has 12 residues. Trimming pared 3 bases from V and 5 bases from J, leaving 7 bases between. The germline V gene has CDR1 ENHRY and CDR2 SYGVKD. CDR3 coding DNA: TGTGCCATCAGTGAATTACGGGAGACCCAGTACTTC. This encodes CAISELRETQYF.

This clonotype has at least ten counts. The J gene is TRBJ2-3, the V gene TRBV2; TRBD2 aligns across 8 bases. The CDR3 is 15 residues long. Germline values: CDR1 SNHLY, CDR2 FYNNEI. The V and J ends lost 3 bases and 1 base, in that order; junction bases with no gene match: 3. The CDR3: CASSEAGGGTDTQYF. CDR3 in DNA: TGTGCCAGCAGTGAGGCGGGGGGCGGCACAGATACGCAGTATTTT.

Within the sample, this clonotype is medium-sized. This chain joins TRBV5-1 and TRBJ2-7, with 8 bases fitting TRBD1. The CDR3 has 13 amino acids. Germline CDR1 and CDR2: SGHRS and YFSETQ. Losses at the gene ends were 2 bases for V and 6 bases for J; bases not matched to a gene: 4. DNA of the CDR3: TGCGCCAGCAGCTTTGGACAGGGCAGCGAGCAGTACTTC. Translated, it gives CASSFGQGSEQYF.

This clonotype has more than one count but fewer than ten. This chain connects TRBV5-6 to TRBJ2-5, with a possible D match to TRBD2 (6 bases). Germline lookup yields CDR1 SGHDT and CDR2 YYEEEE. Trimming cost V 0 bases and J 4 bases, with 13 bases left between them. The CDR3 loop spans 15 amino acids. As DNA, the CDR3 is TGTGCCAGCAGCTTGGCCTTACTAGCTCGAGAGACCCAGTACTTC. It codes for CASSLALLARETQYF.

This clonotype was seen repeatedly, ten times or more. The CDR3 nucleotides are TGTGCCAGCTCAGATCGCGGTCTAGCCAAAAACATTCAGTACTTC. Encoded protein: CASSDRGLAKNIQYF. This chain uses TRBV18 with TRBJ2-4; D gene uncertain. This CDR3 has 15 amino acids. V was shortened by 5 bases and J by 0 bases, with 11 bases between the two germline ends. Germline CDR1 reads KGHSH; CDR2 reads LQKENI.

This clonotype has at least ten counts. CDR3: CASSQGDSYGYTF. CDR3 coding DNA: TGTGCCAGCAGCCAAGGGGACAGCTATGGCTACACCTTC. This rearrangement joins TRBV3-1 to TRBJ1-2; TRBD1 matches 7 bases. CDR3 length: 13 amino acids. In germline, CDR1 is LGHDT, CDR2 YNNKEL (reference sequence). V was pared by 1 base and J by 4 bases, with 0 bases of the junction left unmatched. Filled out from reference TRBV3-1 and TRBJ1-2, the complete variable domain reads DTAVSQTPKYLVTQMGNDKSIKCEQNLGHDTMYWYKQDSKKFLKIMFSYNNKELIINETVPNRFSPKSPDKAHLNLHINSLELGDSAVYFCASSQGDSYGYTFGSGTRLTVV.

This clonotype was seen a few times. This rearrangement joins TRBV7-2 to TRBJ2-3, with 8 bases fitting TRBD2. This CDR3 comprises 16 residues. V was pared by 1 base and J by 5 bases, with 8 bases of the junction left unmatched. CDR1 SGHTA and CDR2 FQGNSA come from the germline V gene. As DNA, the CDR3 is TGTGCCAGCAGCTTAGTGGGTAGCGGGGTTGGAGATACGCAGTATTTT. Amino acid sequence: CASSLVGSGVGDTQYF.

This clonotype was observed a handful of times. The V gene is TRBV20-1, the J gene TRBJ2-7; D unclear. Trimming stripped 0 bases from V and 6 bases from J, with 12 bases between. The CDR3 is 13 residues long. Germline lookup yields CDR1 DFQATT and CDR2 SNEGSKA (reference sequence). CDR3 in DNA: TGCAGTGCTAGAGATCGGCTTCTGGGCGAGCAGTACGTC. Translating it yields CSARDRLLGEQYV.

The V call is TRBV7-3, the J call TRBJ2-3, with 14 bases fitting TRBD2. This CDR3 has 14 amino acids. Trimming at V came to 5 bases and at J to 8 bases, leaving 3 bases not matched to a gene. The germline V gene encodes CDR1 SGHTA and CDR2 FQGTGA. The CDR3 protein is CASSAGLAGGTQYF. CDR3 DNA sequence: TGTGCCAGCAGCGCCGGACTAGCGGGGGGTACGCAGTATTTT. Filled out from reference TRBV7-3 and TRBJ2-3, the complete variable domain reads GAGVSQTPSNKVTEKGKYVELRCDPISGHTALYWYRQSLGQGPEFLIYFQGTGAADDSGLPNDRFFAVRPEGSVSTLKIQRTERGDSAVYLCASSAGLAGGTQYFGPGTRLTVL.

J is TRBJ2-3 and V is TRBV5-1; TRBD2 agrees at 8 bases. The J segment lost 0 bases and the V segment lost 0 bases, leaving 9 bases of the junction unmatched. Per the germline V gene, CDR1 is SGHRS and CDR2 is YFSETQ. The CDR3 totals 18 residues. In DNA, the CDR3 is TGCGCCAGCAGCTTGGCCCCCGCGGGGGGCACCAGCACAGATACGCAGTATTTT. This encodes CASSLAPAGGTSTDTQYF.

This clonotype was picked up many times. The chain carries TRBV20-1 and TRBJ2-7; 9 bases are a match to TRBD2. CDR1 and CDR2 (germline): DFQATT, SNEGSKA (reference sequence). V shed 1 base and J 4 bases; nucleotides not matched to a gene: 5. This CDR3 comprises 14 residues. Here the CDR3 reads CSARGTSVNYEQYF. CDR3 DNA sequence: TGCAGTGCTAGAGGGACTAGCGTAAATTACGAGCAGTACTTC.

The V call is TRBV20-1, the J call TRBJ2-3, with TRBD2 matching 7 bases. After removal of 3 bases from V and 2 bases from J, the junction contained 5 bases not matched to a gene. CDR3 length equals 14 residues. The germline gives CDR1 DFQATT, CDR2 SNEGSKA (reference sequence). CDR3 DNA sequence: TGCAGTGCTAGTCGCGGGGGTAACACAGATACGCAGTATTTT. Amino acid sequence: CSASRGGNTDTQYF.

In its sample, this clonotype was seen a few times. The chain uses TRBV20-1 and TRBJ2-5; possibly TRBD2 for D (5 bases). This CDR3 is built from 15 residues. CDR1 and CDR2 from the germline V gene are DFQATT and SNEGSKA (reference sequence). Trimming took 0 bases from V and 5 from J, leaving 16 bases between them. CDR3: CSARDPRTPGETQYF. CDR3 nucleotides: TGCAGTGCTAGAGATCCCCGGACTCCCGGCGAGACCCAGTACTTC.

The chain couples TRBV3-1 to TRBJ1-1; D gene unclear. The CDR3 extends over 17 amino acids. Trimming took off 0 bases at V and 0 bases at J, with 14 bases between the two ends. CDR1 is LGHDT, CDR2 YNNKEL, per germline (reference sequence). The CDR3 sequence: CASSQDLVSFMNTEAFF. CDR3 bases: TGTGCCAGCAGCCAAGATTTAGTGAGTTTCATGAACACTGAAGCTTTCTTT. The complete variable domain, with remaining parts taken from reference TRBV3-1 and TRBJ1-1, reads DTAVSQTPKYLVTQMGNDKSIKCEQNLGHDTMYWYKQDSKKFLKIMFSYNNKELIINETVPNRFSPKSPDKAHLNLHINSLELGDSAVYFCASSQDLVSFMNTEAFFGQGTRLTVV.

This chain connects TRBV4-1 to TRBJ1-2; D remains unclear. The germline CDR1 and CDR2 sequences are MGHRA and YSYEKL. The CDR3 loop spans 15 amino acids. V was cut by 8 bases and J by 6 bases, with 22 bases left in between. The CDR3 nucleotides are TGCGCCAGCCCAATACCGGGCCCCAGTGTGGATGGCTACACCTTC. Its translation is CASPIPGPSVDGYTF.

This clonotype was picked up a small number of times. This rearrangement joins TRBV3-1 to TRBJ1-2; a weak D match, TRBD1 (5 bases). The CDR3 spans 14 residues. Germline V gene lookup returns CDR1 LGHDT and CDR2 YNNKEL (reference sequence). Trimming cost V 3 bases and J 4 bases, with 12 bases left between them. CDR3 region: CASSHNDRLYGYTF. The CDR3 region has the DNA TGTGCCAGCAGCCATAACGACAGACTCTATGGCTACACCTTC.

V is TRBV6-5 and J is TRBJ1-2, with D unclear. V was pared by 3 bases and J by 0 bases, with 5 bases between. The CDR3 spans 13 residues. Germline V gene lookup returns CDR1 MNHEY and CDR2 SVGAGI. CDR3 coding DNA: TGTGCCAGCAGTTATACATCTAACTATGGCTACACCTTC. This gives the protein CASSYTSNYGYTF.

This chain uses TRBV11-2 with TRBJ2-3, with a possible D match to TRBD1 (6 bases). Germline CDR1 reads SGHAT; CDR2 reads FQNNGV. The CDR3 totals 16 residues. Trimming took off 2 bases at V and 4 bases at J, with 16 bases between the two ends. The CDR3 DNA sequence: TGTGCCAGCAGCTTATCGCAGGGGCTAATCGCAGATACGCAGTATTTT. Its translation is CASSLSQGLIADTQYF.

In DNA form, the CDR3 reads TGTGCCAGCAGCCAAGAGGCCCTTGGCGGTGAGCAGTTCTTC. Translated: CASSQEALGGEQFF. This chain connects TRBV4-2 to TRBJ2-1; D is uncertain. With 0 bases removed from V and 9 bases from J, the gap between germline ends came to 12 bases. Germline V lookup: CDR1 LGHNA, CDR2 YNFKEQ. The CDR3 spans 14 residues.

The chain is built from TRBV30 and TRBJ2-3; 14 bases line up with TRBD2. Germline values: CDR1 GTSNPN, CDR2 SVGIG (reference sequence). The CDR3 contains 17 residues. With 5 bases clipped from V and 4 bases from J, the junction kept 11 bases outside the gene matches. The CDR3: CAWSTSGGASGADTQYF. CDR3 bases: TGTGCCTGGTCGACTAGCGGGGGGGCGTCTGGTGCAGATACGCAGTATTTT. Complete variable domain (other parts from reference TRBV30 and TRBJ2-3): SQTIHQWPATLVQPVGSPLSLECTVEGTSNPNLYWYRQAAGRGLQLLFYSVGIGQISSEVPQNLSASRPQDRQFILSSKKLLLSDSGFYLCAWSTSGGASGADTQYFGPGTRLTVL.